The sequence of this T cell receptor (beta chain) was determined in a study of Graves' ophthalmopathy and Graves' hyperthyroidism. For donors with ophthalmopathy, the disease showed moderate-to-severe activity, reached CAS ≥3 and NOSPECS ≥4, and had lasted under 3 months. There are 14 residues in the CDR3. Trimming took off 3 bases at V and 2 bases at J, with 11 bases between the two ends. Germline V gives CDR1 SGHVS, CDR2 FQNEAQ. Transcripts of RNA were the source for amplifying TCR beta CDR3 regions. RT-PCR was first run with HTBI primers, then multiplex PCR in a second round. MiXCR, applied by TCRdb to the multiplex PCR reads, yields one record per CDR3 protein. Seen here are some 250,000 distinct CDR3 sequences, 45% observed once, and the top ten hold about 45%.

The chain employs TRBV7-8 and TRBJ2-7; TRBD2 is a possible D gene (5 bases). The sample taken for sequencing was peripheral blood. The receptor was derived from an adult man with Graves' ophthalmopathy. This CDR3 is CASSLGYGTYEQYF. The CDR3 DNA reads as TGTGCCAGCAGCTTGGGCTACGGGACCTACGAGCAGTACTTC.